This T cell receptor (beta chain) appears in the sequencing data of a study of cytomegalovirus exposure and HLA in healthy donors. The study's findings and limits: Some TCR beta chains (roughly 150 of them) were listed as cytomegalovirus-associated. Analyzed later, association rates of TCRs varied across HLA loci, with DRB1 most and HLA-C fewest. In vitro confirmation showed three CMV-associated chains to be CMV antigen specific. For most subjects, TCR beta sequences were reported to predict HLA-A and HLA-B alleles with accuracy.

The CDR3 length is 14 residues. Germline lookup yields CDR1 SGHDN and CDR2 FVKESK. V was clipped by 1 base and J by 9 bases; unmatched bases: 4. A note on this clone: Its specificity is not known.

With 60 Vbeta and 13 Jbeta primers, the PCR was carried out. Measured with immunoSEQ multiplex PCR; TCRdb has only the in-frame clones, and not every one. The data show 77,000 or so clones, about 79% seen once. Sequenced sample: PBMCs. The chain has TRBV14 and TRBJ2-1; 9 positions agree with TRBD2. The receptor was derived from a woman aged 40 to 50 in good health and CMV-seronegative. DNA for the CDR3: TGTGCCAGCAGCCAAGTGCGGGGGGGGGCTGAGCAGTTCTTC. Translated: CASSQVRGGAEQFF.